The present entry profiles one T cell receptor beta chain with its context. Clones were read by immunoSEQ multiplex PCR, and TCRdb kept only the in-frame ones, dropping some. The data show around 150,000 clones, more than 75% seen once. Per germline, CDR1 LNHDA and CDR2 SQIVND (reference sequence). CDR3 length: 13 residues. V lost 5 bases and J lost 15; bases outside the gene matches: 13. These data belong to a study of blood T cell repertoires in COVID-19. The sample was peripheral blood. The sequence was collected from a woman aged 55-75 years with COVID-19, enrolled during active disease. The chain couples TRBV19 to TRBJ1-3; 7 bases are shared with TRBD1. CDR3 protein: CASSASGTAPKYF. The DNA of the CDR3 is TGTGCCAGTAGTGCCTCCGGGACAGCGCCTAAATATTTT.